One T cell receptor (beta chain) is described in this entry. Its antigen remains unknown. This sample is part of a study of OX40 agonist ivuxolimab in advanced cancers. At the level of the study: A diagnosis of hepatocellular carcinoma, melanoma, renal cell or head and neck cancer was present in dose-escalation patients. Of the participants, approximately 36% had some prior anti-PD-1, anti-PD-L1 or anti-CTLA-4 therapy, which was allowed.

General study results and limits: Also present in some nonresponders was a low level of normalized T-cell clonal expansion.

The data were produced by immunoSEQ multiplex PCR, yet TCRdb's version contains in-frame clones alone and is incomplete. The sample records 60,000 to 85,000 clones, approximately 95% being singletons. Germline assignment: CDR1 SGHVS and CDR2 FQNEAQ. The CDR3 spans 17 residues. V was shortened by 5 bases and J by 2 bases, with 21 bases between the two germline ends. The receptor comes from an adult with an advanced solid tumor such as melanoma, head and neck, liver or kidney cancer. The specimen was CD4+ or CD8+ T cells sorted from blood, collected in a trial of the OX40 agonist ivuxolimab. V usage is TRBV7-8 and J usage is TRBJ1-2; D remains unclear. The CDR3 DNA reads TGTGCCAGCAGCCCCCTCGTTGGGCCTGGGCCCAACTATGGCTACACCTTC. Its protein product is CASSPLVGPGPNYGYTF.